This T cell receptor beta chain was identified during a study of OX40 agonist ivuxolimab in advanced cancers. Overall study results and limits: CD4+ and CD8+ blood T cells expanded clonally by week 6 at 0.1 to 3.0 mg/kg.

Clones were read by immunoSEQ multiplex PCR, and TCRdb kept only the in-frame ones, dropping some. This sample has 70,000 or so clones, with approximately 86% found just once. The CDR3 runs to 16 residues. J was trimmed by 4 bases and V by 0 bases; bases with no gene match: 9. The germline V gene has CDR1 GTSNPN and CDR2 SVGIG (reference sequence). Note on this clone: Its antigen is still unknown.

The cohort excluded patients with autoimmune disease history or systemic immunosuppression. Blood sampling was done at baseline, cycle 4 day 1, and cycle 7 day 1. This clonotype was obtained from an adult with an advanced solid tumor such as melanoma, head and neck, liver or kidney cancer. This chain connects TRBV30 to TRBJ2-1; 7 nucleotides align to TRBD1. The starting material was CD4+ or CD8+ T cells sorted from blood, obtained in a trial of the OX40 agonist ivuxolimab. The DNA for the CDR3 is TGTGCCTGGAGTGTACTGGGGGACAGCCCATACAATGAGCAGTTCTTC. Translation: CAWSVLGDSPYNEQFF.